One sample yielded the 27 T cell receptor beta chains listed below, sequenced in a study of T cell repertoires in cytomegalovirus infection. A single record per CDR3 protein comes from TCRdb applying MiXCR to the reads. The data hold almost 500,000 distinct CDR3 sequences, with about 11% observed a single time. The sample comprised PBMCs. These receptors came from a human donor in good health (CMV status not recorded). Some clones in this sample may be carry-over from other donors' samples.

This clonotype was counted between two and nine times. The genes are TRBV11-2 and TRBJ1-1; D remains ambiguous. Deletions cut 6 bases from V and 4 bases from J, with 12 bases between. This CDR3 comprises 13 residues. CDR1 SGHAT and CDR2 FQNNGV come from the germline V gene. The CDR3 coding sequence is TGTGCCAGCAGTTCCAGGAAATCCACTGAAGCTTTCTTT. Translated: CASSSRKSTEAFF. Supplemented by reference TRBV11-2 and TRBJ1-1, the full variable domain reads EAGVAQSPRYKIIEKRQSVAFWCNPISGHATLYWYQQILGQGPKLLIQFQNNGVVDDSQLPKDRFSAERLKGVDSTLKIQPAKLEDSAVYLCASSSRKSTEAFFGQGTRLTVV.

In its sample, this clonotype was seen many times. The chain recombines TRBV7-3 with TRBJ1-1; 7 bases match TRBD1. Germline V gives CDR1 SGHTA, CDR2 FQGTGA. This CDR3 has 13 amino acids. The J segment lost 7 bases and the V segment lost 5 bases, leaving 7 bases of the junction unmatched. The CDR3: CASSRGGAGEAFF. The CDR3 nucleotides read TGTGCCAGCAGCAGAGGGGGCGCAGGTGAAGCTTTCTTT.

The chain has TRBV5-6 and TRBJ2-1; 9 positions match TRBD2. The CDR3 loop spans 14 amino acids. The germline V gene has CDR1 SGHDT and CDR2 YYEEEE. V trimming: 4 bases; J trimming: 5 bases; junction bases outside the gene matches: 4. The DNA of the CDR3 is TGTGCCAGCAGCGGGGGACTAGCCGACAATGAGCAGTTCTTC. Protein product: CASSGGLADNEQFF. Complete variable domain (other parts from reference TRBV5-6 and TRBJ2-1): DAGVTQSPTHLIKTRGQQVTLRCSPKSGHDTVSWYQQALGQGPQFIFQYYEEEERQRGNFPDRFSGHQFPNYSSELNVNALLLGDSALYLCASSGGLADNEQFFGPGTRLTVL.

This clonotype was detected ten times or more. J is TRBJ2-1 and V is TRBV11-1; D may correspond to TRBD1 or TRBD2 (6 bases each). CDR1 is SGHAT, CDR2 FQDESV, per germline (reference sequence). This CDR3 is 16 amino acids long. Trimming took 0 bases from V and 3 from J, leaving 12 bases between them. This chain's CDR3 is CASSLARGGIYNEQFF. DNA of the CDR3: TGTGCCAGCAGCTTAGCGCGAGGGGGGATCTACAATGAGCAGTTCTTC.

There are many counts of this clonotype. The chain links TRBV11-3 to TRBJ2-7; D unclear. Germline assignment: CDR1 SGHNT and CDR2 YENEEA. Trimming cost V 5 bases and J 0 bases, with 17 bases left between them. This CDR3 is built from 16 residues. The CDR3 DNA sequence: TGTGCCAGCAGCCTTTCAGCAAGGGATAACTCCTACGAGCAGTACTTC. Translation: CASSLSARDNSYEQYF.

This chain connects TRBV7-9 to TRBJ2-3; the D gene is possibly TRBD1 (5 bases). CDR1 is SEHNR and CDR2 is FQNEAQ in the germline V gene (reference sequence). The CDR3 sequence is 14 residues long. Trimming pared 6 bases from V and 0 bases from J, leaving 10 bases between. CDR3: CASRRGSSTDTQYF. In nucleotides, the CDR3 is TGTGCCAGCAGAAGGGGTAGTAGCACAGATACGCAGTATTTT.

This clonotype was seen many times. The chain carries TRBV20-1 and TRBJ2-7; D is unclear. The length of the CDR3 is 17 residues. Germline CDR1 reads DFQATT; CDR2 reads SNEGSKA (reference sequence). V lost 1 base, J lost 0 bases, and 19 bases lay in between. The CDR3 is CSARGPPRDTSSYEQYF. The DNA of the CDR3 is TGCAGTGCTAGAGGGCCCCCGCGAGACACGAGCTCCTACGAGCAGTACTTC.

This chain's CDR3 is CASSLIAGGDEQFF. In nucleotides, the CDR3 is TGTGCCAGCAGCTTAATAGCGGGAGGGGATGAGCAGTTCTTC. J is TRBJ2-1 and V is TRBV7-9; the match to TRBD2 covers 11 bases. Germline CDR1 reads SEHNR; CDR2 reads FQNEAQ (reference sequence). With V trimmed by 2 bases and J by 8 bases, 2 bases remained unmatched. This CDR3 contains 14 residues.

This clonotype was seen a few times. The genes are TRBV28 and TRBJ2-2; D gene unclear. CDR3 size: 16 residues. Per germline, CDR1 MDHEN and CDR2 SYDVKM. Trimming left V 7 bases short and J 0 bases short, with 15 bases between. The CDR3 here is CASKRIDGSNTGELFF. CDR3 DNA: TGTGCCAGCAAAAGAATCGACGGTTCGAACACCGGGGAGCTGTTTTTT.

The rearrangement joins TRBV3-1 to TRBJ2-7, with 9 bases that match TRBD2. Per the germline V gene, CDR1 is LGHDT and CDR2 is YNNKEL (reference sequence). The trim removed 3 bases at V and 1 base at J, leaving 4 bases unmatched. This CDR3 is 15 amino acids long. CDR3 protein: CASSHRTSESYEQYF. The CDR3 DNA follows: TGTGCCAGCAGCCACCGGACTAGCGAATCCTACGAGCAGTACTTC.

This clonotype was observed many times. The chain combines TRBV28 with TRBJ2-5, with 12 bases that match TRBD2. Germline lookup yields CDR1 MDHEN and CDR2 SYDVKM. The CDR3 is 16 residues long. J gave up 4 bases and V 2 bases, and 5 bases lay outside the gene matches. CDR3 bases: TGTGCCAGCAGTTTACCCGGACTAGCGGGAATAGAGACCCAGTACTTC. This encodes CASSLPGLAGIETQYF.

In this sample, this clonotype turned up many times. The genes are TRBV28 and TRBJ2-7; D is undetermined. Trimming pared 7 bases from V and 6 bases from J, leaving 25 bases between. CDR1 is MDHEN, CDR2 SYDVKM, per germline. CDR3 length: 16 residues. CDR3 nucleotides: TGTGCCAGCACCCCTGTGGTTTGGAACGGTGAACCCGAGCAGTACTTC. The encoded protein is CASTPVVWNGEPEQYF.

This clonotype was recorded at least ten times. The genes are TRBV2 and TRBJ1-1, with D unclear. This CDR3 region has 14 residues. Per germline, CDR1 SNHLY and CDR2 FYNNEI. The V gene lost 4 bases and the J gene lost 2 bases, with 11 bases spanning the gap. CDR3 DNA: TGTGCCAGCAGTGGCGGCAGAACCAACACTGAAGCTTTCTTT. It codes for CASSGGRTNTEAFF. Full variable domain (missing parts from reference TRBV2 and TRBJ1-1): EPEVTQTPSHQVTQMGQEVILRCVPISNHLYFYWYRQILGQKVEFLVSFYNNEISEKSEIFDDQFSVERPDGSNFTLKIRSTKLEDSAMYFCASSGGRTNTEAFFGQGTRLTVV.

The rearrangement links TRBV28 to TRBJ2-7, with no clear D. V shed 6 bases and J shed 5 bases, with 14 bases lying between them. The CDR3 length is 13 residues. The germline V gene encodes CDR1 MDHEN and CDR2 SYDVKM. The CDR3 loop reads CASRRQDLNEQYF. DNA for the CDR3: TGTGCCAGCAGAAGACAAGACCTTAACGAGCAGTACTTC.

This clonotype occurred a few times. The genes are TRBV13 and TRBJ2-1; 10 positions agree with TRBD2. The CDR3 is 15 amino acids. Germline V gene sequence: CDR1 PRHDT, CDR2 FYEKMQ (reference sequence). With 4 bases clipped from V and 6 bases from J, the junction kept 6 bases outside the gene matches. CDR3 bases: TGTGCCAGCAGCTCCCTCGGACTAGCGGCCAATGAGCAGTTCTTC. Translating gives CASSSLGLAANEQFF.

This clonotype came up many times. The gene calls are TRBV4-1 and TRBJ1-3; D gene ambiguous. Germline assignment: CDR1 MGHRA and CDR2 YSYEKL. Trimming pared 0 bases from V and 0 bases from J, leaving 15 bases between. The CDR3 is 18 residues long. CDR3 DNA: TGCGCCAGCAGCCAAGATGGGGAAAATTGGGTCTCTGGAAACACCATATATTTT. Amino acid sequence: CASSQDGENWVSGNTIYF.

The V and J genes are TRBV18 and TRBJ1-1; TRBD1 matches 7 bases. The CDR3 loop spans 13 amino acids. Germline CDR1 reads KGHSH; CDR2 reads LQKENI. The V gene end was trimmed by 5 bases and the J gene end by 6 bases; junction bases not matched to a gene: 6. CDR3 residues: CASSGQEWAEAFF. For the CDR3, the DNA is TGTGCCAGCTCAGGACAGGAGTGGGCTGAAGCTTTCTTT.

This clonotype was seen only once. This could be a read error, since a much larger clone is one nucleotide away. The chain carries TRBV19 and TRBJ1-5, with D possibly being TRBD1 (5 bases). V was cut by 4 bases and J by 4 bases, with 14 bases left in between. Germline assignment: CDR1 LNHDA and CDR2 SQIVND (reference sequence). The CDR3 extends over 15 amino acids. The CDR3 DNA follows: TGTGCCAGTAGTAGGGGCCTGGCTCTTAATCAGCCCCAGCATTTT. Translated: CASSRGLALNQPQHF.

This clonotype was recorded many times. The chain recombines TRBV28 with TRBJ2-1, with no clear D. This CDR3 is built from 14 residues. Trimming took off 4 bases at V and 2 bases at J, with 9 bases between the two ends. Germline CDR1 is MDHEN and CDR2 is SYDVKM. CDR3 sequence reads: CASSWKGPYNEQFF. The CDR3 bases are TGTGCCAGCAGTTGGAAGGGTCCCTACAATGAGCAGTTCTTC.

This clonotype showed up many times. This rearrangement joins TRBV4-1 to TRBJ1-4; D not certain. Between the trimmed V and J ends, which lost 0 bases and 1 base, there was a span of 6 bases. Germline CDR1 MGHRA, CDR2 YSYEKL. The CDR3 has 15 residues. The chain's CDR3 is CASSQDFETNEKLFF. DNA of the CDR3: TGCGCCAGCAGCCAAGATTTCGAAACTAATGAAAAACTGTTTTTT.

This clonotype was counted a few times. The CDR3 sequence: CASSQTSGTGDTQYF. CDR3 bases: TGTGCCAGCAGCCAGACTAGCGGGACCGGAGATACGCAGTATTTT. The rearrangement links TRBV7-9 to TRBJ2-3, with 11 positions matching TRBD2. The V segment lost 5 bases and the J segment 5 bases; nucleotides outside the gene matches: 6. Germline V gene sequence: CDR1 SEHNR, CDR2 FQNEAQ (reference sequence). The CDR3 runs to 15 residues.

Concerning this clonotype: With a much larger clone just one base away, this may be a read error. This chain uses TRBV7-2 with TRBJ2-5, with D possibly matching TRBD1 (6 bases). CDR1 and CDR2 (germline): SGHTA, FQGNSA. This CDR3 has 15 residues. DNA for the CDR3: TGTGCCAGCAGCCAACAGGGATCGGGCCAAGAGACCCAGCACTTC. Protein sequence: CASSQQGSGQETQHF.

This clonotype was recorded at least ten times. The chain carries TRBV19 and TRBJ1-1; 12 nucleotides line up with TRBD1. Looked up from germline, CDR1 is LNHDA and CDR2 is SQIVND (reference sequence). The CDR3 covers 14 residues. J was trimmed by 6 bases and V by 9 bases; bases with no gene match: 8. For the CDR3, the DNA is TGTGCCAGCCTCGGGACAGGGGGCACCGCTGAAGCTTTCTTT. It translates to CASLGTGGTAEAFF.

This clonotype was seen many times. The chain recombines TRBV7-8 with TRBJ2-5; D gene uncertain. This CDR3 is 14 amino acids long. V was clipped by 5 bases and J by 4 bases, with 14 bases between them. CDR1 is SGHVS, CDR2 FQNEAQ, per germline. The CDR3, as DNA: TGTGCCAGCAGCCTCCGACCCGATTCAGAGACCCAGTACTTC. This gives the protein CASSLRPDSETQYF.

The chain employs TRBV3-1 and TRBJ1-6; D perhaps matches TRBD1 (5 bases). With 0 bases removed from V and 8 bases from J, the gap between germline ends came to 11 bases. This CDR3 has 15 residues. The germline V gene has CDR1 LGHDT and CDR2 YNNKEL (reference sequence). CDR3 in DNA: TGTGCCAGCAGCCAAGATGCAGGGTGGGATTCACCCCTCCACTTT. The encoded protein is CASSQDAGWDSPLHF.

This clonotype was picked up many times. The chain employs TRBV20-1 and TRBJ2-7, with a possible D match to TRBD2 (6 bases). The CDR3 consists of 16 residues. V was shortened by 3 bases and J by 2 bases, with 20 bases between the two germline ends. Germline V gene sequence: CDR1 DFQATT, CDR2 SNEGSKA (reference sequence). The CDR3 sequence is CSASEAGRLKTYEQYF. The CDR3 DNA sequence: TGCAGTGCTAGTGAAGCGGGTCGTCTTAAAACCTACGAGCAGTACTTC.

This clonotype appeared many times. The chain recombines TRBV7-8 with TRBJ2-7; 8 positions match TRBD1. The germline CDR1 and CDR2 sequences are SGHVS and FQNEAQ. The junction had 8 bases not matched to a gene; V was cut back by 5 bases and J by 5 bases. This CDR3 has 14 residues. The CDR3 region is CASSPRDRNHEQYF. The CDR3 region has the DNA TGTGCCAGCAGCCCGCGGGACAGGAACCACGAGCAGTACTTC.